This T cell receptor (beta chain) was captured in a study of shared T cell receptors in the human thymus (dated by TCRdb to the early 2020s). A note on the overall study: The study examined how the human thymus generates shared, self-reactive T-cell receptor alpha chains.

Turning to this clone: The antigen it recognizes is unknown. The input lacks base qualities; no much larger clone sits a single base away.

Library preparation used the immunoSEQ multiplex PCR assay. Here the immuneACCESS table is served through TCRdb, limited to in-frame sequences with V and J called. Missing clones are a known gap in these copies; in checked studies unresolved V genes cover under half, and the rest lacks a known reason. The sample has approximately 730,000 clones on record, approximately 85% of them singletons. The top ten clones comprise around 0.0094% of the sample. The same data also went into a second study, on human thymus T cells. The second paper states: The donors were immunologically healthy infants in Finland who had open corrective cardiac surgery for congenital heart defects. The thymus tissue came from surgical resects taken out during corrective cardiac surgery. Usage of V and J gene segments appeared to be biased in both the thymic and the peripheral blood repertoires. According to the related research, thymic TCR repertoires were highly overlapping among unrelated individuals. The study used eight infant thymus samples plus four related peripheral blood samples to characterize TCR alpha and beta repertoires. The infant donors were 7 to 244 days old, and the cohort included six males and two females. After being mechanically released from the tissue, thymocytes were kept at -70 degrees C in pellets of about 8.5-30 million cells. A QIAsymphony instrument was used to extract genomic DNA from frozen cell pellets. The immunoSEQ multiplex PCR assay was used to amplify the TCRB and TCRAD loci from a standardized quantity of quality-controlled genomic DNA. The V(D)J region was spanned by amplicons of a length sufficient to cover the CDR3 and to identify V and J genes. The amplicons were sequenced on an Illumina platform via the commercial immunoSEQ service. Primer bias and sequencing errors were corrected as previously described, and TCRAD and TCRB definitions were based on the IMGT database. immunoSEQ Analyzer 3.0 and VDJTools were used for repertoire analysis, which covered basic statistics, V/J segment usage, diversity estimates, rarefaction and pairwise overlap. Diversity was estimated with Chao1, ChaoE, Efron-Thisted, Shannon and inverse Simpson indices, and also on datasets down-sampled to the smallest sample. Repertoire overlap was determined by strict matching of CDR3 nucleotide sequence, V gene and J gene, and Jaccard-based multidimensional scaling clustering was applied. On average, thymus samples gave 800,000 or so unique TCRB clonotypes, whereas blood samples gave around 84,000.

The clonotype comes from a girl in the first two years of life with a congenital heart defect. Donor details come from another sample of the same person, matched by shared clones. The sequencing sample was made of thymocytes.

Read as DNA, the sequence is TGTGCCAGCAGTCAACCCAGGGGGACAGGGGGACCCTACGAGCAGTACTTC. Its coded protein is CASSQPRGTGGPYEQYF. The chain was built from TRBV28 and TRBJ2-5; the junction holds 11 bases that match TRBD1. The J call may be in error: the DNA end matches TRBJ2-7 better. The CDR3 starts with the cysteine, ends with the phenylalanine, and has 17 residues. CDR3 DNA only is kept here, 51 bases in frame from base 1. Taken from the germline V gene, the CDR1 and CDR2 loops are MDHEN and SYDVKM.